This TCR beta chain originates from a study of T cell responses to AZD1222 COVID-19 vaccine. About the research overall: Second doses that came at about 4 or about 12 weeks were put together. Study-wide points: White British donors predominated, females outnumbered males, and clonal diversity was possibly underestimated.

The CDR3 has 15 residues. Germline V CDR1 and CDR2: KGHSH, LQKENI. Trimming took off 3 bases at V and 0 bases at J, with 9 bases between the two ends. Only in-frame clones appear in the TCRdb table, and some are missing; sequencing was by immunoSEQ multiplex PCR. This sample carries approximately 140,000 clones, under 95% of them seen once, and the ten largest clones take about 3%. In the case of this clone: What it recognizes is unknown.

The sequence came from an adult in good health. The sample was peripheral blood, taken on day 0 of AZD1222 vaccination. This sequence joins TRBV18 and TRBJ1-3, with a weak D call TRBD1 (6 bases). CDR3 amino acids: CASSPGQGSGNTIYF. In DNA, the CDR3 is TGTGCCAGCTCACCGGGACAAGGCTCTGGAAACACCATATATTTT.